These 29 T cell receptor beta chains were all obtained from the same sample, sequenced in a study of CD8+ T cells in alopecia areata. Regarding treatment: oral pan-JAK inhibitor, 5-10 mg twice daily. As the sequencing template, cDNA was produced by extracting RNA and reverse transcribing it. The table came from immunoSEQ multiplex PCR; TCRdb's copy has only in-frame clones and leaves some out. The sample records fewer than 110,000 clones, 85% to 90% being singletons. This specimen consisted of CD8+ T cells sorted from blood, obtained at roughly week 30, from a patient treated with tofacitinib. All receptors derive from a human donor with alopecia areata.

This clone was counted a single time. Distinct nucleotide sequences in the sample also encode this CDR3. V and J are TRBV15 and TRBJ1-5; D is perhaps TRBD1 (6 bases). Per the germline V gene, CDR1 is LNHNV and CDR2 is YYDKDF (reference sequence). V dropped 0 bases and J dropped 7 bases, with 13 bases sitting between them. CDR3 length equals 15 residues. The DNA for the CDR3 is TGTGCCACCAGCAGAGATCGGGGGCAGGGACAGCCCCAGCATTTT. It yields the protein CATSRDRGQGQPQHF.

The CDR3 here is CATNSPGDYGYTF. CDR3 DNA sequence: TGTGCCACCAACTCGCCAGGGGACTATGGCTACACCTTC. V usage is TRBV19 and J usage is TRBJ1-2; perhaps TRBD1 as D (6 bases). The CDR3 contains 13 residues. Trimming took 10 bases from V and 3 from J, leaving 15 bases between them. Germline assignment: CDR1 LNHDA and CDR2 SQIVND (reference sequence).

Comment on this clone: Different DNA sequences within this sample yield the same CDR3. The J gene is TRBJ2-2, the V gene TRBV7-9; no reliable D call. V lost 5 bases and J lost 5, with 6 bases in between. From germline, CDR1 is SEHNR and CDR2 FQNEAQ (reference sequence). The CDR3 runs to 12 residues. The CDR3 loop reads CASSPLTGELFF. Here the CDR3 DNA reads TGTGCCAGCAGCCCCCTTACCGGGGAGCTGTTTTTT.

CDR3 sequence: CASTSTDTQYF. The CDR3 nucleotides read TGTGCCAGCACTAGCACAGATACGCAGTATTTT. The rearrangement joins TRBV27 to TRBJ2-3; D unclear. Germline CDR1 is MNHEY and CDR2 is SMNVEV (reference sequence). The CDR3 extends over 11 amino acids. Trimming took 7 bases from V and 0 from J, leaving 2 bases between them.

V usage is TRBV27 and J usage is TRBJ2-1, with 9 positions matching TRBD1. Trimming cost V 5 bases and J 4 bases; bases outside gene matches: 6. Per the germline V gene, CDR1 is MNHEY and CDR2 is SMNVEV (reference sequence). The CDR3 is made up of 15 amino acids. The CDR3 region is CASSGDGQGYNEQFF. The CDR3 bases are TGTGCCAGCAGTGGAGACGGACAGGGGTACAATGAGCAGTTCTTC.

This clone is labeled medium-sized. The chain carries TRBV6-5 and TRBJ2-3; possible D gene TRBD1, 6 bases. V shed 6 bases and J shed 1 base, with 14 bases lying between them. CDR3 length: 15 amino acids. Germline CDR1 reads MNHEY; CDR2 reads SVGAGI. The CDR3 DNA reads as TGTGCCAGCAGCCCCAGGACAGATGGCACAGATACGCAGTATTTT. Its translation is CASSPRTDGTDTQYF.

This clone has just one count. J is TRBJ2-1 and V is TRBV21-1; the listed D gene, TRBD1, was not tested against the DNA. TRBV21-1 is classified as a pseudogene. The CDR3 has 14 amino acids. CDR3 in amino acids: CASSRTGGPNEQFF. The DNA of the CDR3 is TGTGCCAGCTCACGGACAGGGGGGCCGAATGAGCAGTTCTTC.

This clone has only one observation. The chain employs TRBV6-5 and TRBJ2-2, with no clear D. The CDR3 is 12 amino acids. Germline V lookup: CDR1 MNHEY, CDR2 SVGAGI. With 8 bases removed from V and 7 bases from J, the gap between germline ends came to 11 bases. In DNA form, the CDR3 reads TGTGCCAGCCTTCCGGGCGGCGGGGAGCTGTTTTTT. Its protein product is CASLPGGGELFF.

The rearrangement links TRBV7-9 to TRBJ2-3, with D perhaps TRBD2 (5 bases). Germline V gives CDR1 SEHNR, CDR2 FQNEAQ (reference sequence). The CDR3 has 15 residues. V dropped 6 bases and J dropped 4 bases, with 17 bases sitting between them. In DNA form, the CDR3 reads TGTGCCAGCAGTGAAGTGGCGGGTGGAGCAGATACGCAGTATTTT. Translating it yields CASSEVAGGADTQYF.

This clone was observed once. V usage is TRBV9 and J usage is TRBJ2-1, with 8 nucleotides matching TRBD2. Trimming cost V 3 bases and J 4 bases; bases outside gene matches: 6. CDR1 SGDLS and CDR2 YYNGEE come from the germline V gene. The CDR3 extends over 15 amino acids. The CDR3, as DNA: TGTGCCAGCAGCGAAAGCGGGAGTGTTTACAATGAGCAGTTCTTC. It is translated as CASSESGSVYNEQFF.

The chain is built from TRBV27 and TRBJ2-7, with unresolved D. V lost 0 bases and J 2 bases, leaving 5 bases between the germline ends. The germline gives CDR1 MNHEY, CDR2 SMNVEV (reference sequence). The CDR3 is made up of 13 amino acids. The CDR3 sequence is CASSLSLAYEQYF. The CDR3 DNA follows: TGTGCCAGCAGTTTATCCCTGGCCTACGAGCAGTACTTC.

The J gene is TRBJ2-1, the V gene TRBV7-2; 11 bases agree with TRBD2. The CDR3 totals 17 residues. With 5 bases clipped from V and 0 bases from J, the junction kept 6 bases outside the gene matches. Germline lookup yields CDR1 SGHTA and CDR2 FQGNSA. CDR3 amino acids: CASSRTSGGVSYNEQFF. The DNA of the CDR3 is TGTGCCAGCAGCCGTACTAGCGGGGGAGTCTCCTACAATGAGCAGTTCTTC.

CDR3 loop: CASSQLAGAGAKNIQYF. CDR3 sequence (DNA): TGCGCCAGCAGCCAGTTAGCGGGAGCGGGGGCCAAAAACATTCAGTACTTC. This sequence joins TRBV4-1 and TRBJ2-4; TRBD2 agrees at 9 bases. The CDR3 has 17 amino acids. J gave up 1 base and V 3 bases, and 7 bases lay outside the gene matches. Germline V lookup: CDR1 MGHRA, CDR2 YSYEKL.

The chain employs TRBV9 and TRBJ2-1; maybe TRBD1 (6 bases). Between the trimmed V and J ends, which lost 0 bases and 8 bases, there was a span of 15 bases. This CDR3 has 15 residues. Germline loops: CDR1 SGDLS, CDR2 YYNGEE. The CDR3 loop reads CASSVGGRVIDEQFF. The DNA of the CDR3 is TGTGCCAGCAGCGTAGGGGGGCGCGTTATAGATGAGCAGTTCTTC.

The J gene is TRBJ2-6, the V gene TRBV9; 15 bases map to TRBD2. This CDR3 has 20 amino acids. V dropped 0 bases and J dropped 2; count of bases not matched to a gene: 6. Germline V CDR1 and CDR2: SGDLS, YYNGEE. CDR3 DNA: TGTGCCAGCAGCGTAGTTCTCGGACTAGCGGGAGGGCCTGGGGCCAACGTCCTGACTTTC. Translation gives CASSVVLGLAGGPGANVLTF. The complete variable domain, with remaining parts taken from reference TRBV9 and TRBJ2-6, reads DSGVTQTPKHLITATGQRVTLRCSPRSGDLSVYWYQQSLDQGLQFLIQYYNGEERAKGNILERFSAQQFPDLHSELNLSSLELGDSALYFCASSVVLGLAGGPGANVLTFGAGSRLTVL.

This clone was counted a single time. The gene calls are TRBV7-8 and TRBJ2-1; D may be TRBD1 (5 bases). V was trimmed by 3 bases and J by 6 bases, leaving 6 bases between them. The germline V gene encodes CDR1 SGHVS and CDR2 FQNEAQ. The CDR3 extends over 12 amino acids. DNA of the CDR3: TGTGCCAGCAGCTTCAGGGCCAATGAGCAGTTCTTC. Amino acids: CASSFRANEQFF.

The chain links TRBV29-1 to TRBJ2-3, with 8 bases lining up with TRBD2. The V gene's germline CDR1 is SQVTM and CDR2 ANQGSEA. The CDR3 sequence is 15 residues long. J lost 5 bases, V lost 0 bases, and 7 bases had no gene match. DNA of the CDR3: TGCAGCGTTGAAGATCGAGCGGGAGTAGTAGATACGCAGTATTTT. Protein: CSVEDRAGVVDTQYF.

DNA of the CDR3: TGCGCCAGCAGCGTCGGGACTCTCGAACTAGAGGCCGGGGAGCTGTTTTTT. Protein product: CASSVGTLELEAGELFF. The chain has TRBV5-1 and TRBJ2-2; D is perhaps TRBD2 (6 bases). The germline gives CDR1 SGHRS, CDR2 YFSETQ. The CDR3 spans 17 residues. V gave up 4 bases and J gave up 6 bases, with 22 bases separating them.

The CDR3 DNA reads TGCGCCAGCAGCCAAGCGGGTACCTACGAGCAGTACTTC. Translation gives CASSQAGTYEQYF. The chain has TRBV4-1 and TRBJ2-7; D is unclear. V was pared by 1 base and J by 2 bases, with 6 bases between. The CDR3 has 13 amino acids. Germline-derived CDR1 and CDR2 are MGHRA and YSYEKL.

CDR3 sequence reads: CATSIGRGPYNEQFF. For the CDR3, the DNA is TGTGCCACCTCGATAGGACGGGGGCCCTACAATGAGCAGTTCTTC. This chain connects TRBV19 to TRBJ2-1; D tentatively reads TRBD1 or TRBD2 (6 bases each). The V gene lost 10 bases and the J gene lost 2 bases, with 18 bases spanning the gap. Germline V gene sequence: CDR1 LNHDA, CDR2 SQIVND (reference sequence). The CDR3 has 15 amino acids.

The rearrangement links TRBV10-1 to TRBJ2-1, with 7 bases matching TRBD2. CDR1 and CDR2 from the germline V gene are WNHNN and SYGVQD (reference sequence). There are 16 residues in the CDR3. V lost 0 bases and J lost 3; bases outside the gene matches: 5. This CDR3 is CASSESPGLNYNEQFF. The CDR3 coding sequence is TGCGCCAGCAGTGAGTCGCCGGGACTAAACTACAATGAGCAGTTCTTC.

The J gene is TRBJ2-4, the V gene TRBV19, with D maybe TRBD1 (6 bases). V gave up 4 bases and J gave up 0 bases, with 13 bases separating them. Germline V gives CDR1 LNHDA, CDR2 SQIVND (reference sequence). The CDR3 extends over 16 amino acids. This chain's CDR3 is CASSTHRELAKNIQYF. The CDR3 DNA follows: TGTGCCAGTAGTACCCACAGGGAGTTAGCCAAAAACATTCAGTACTTC.

The chain is built from TRBV6-6 and TRBJ2-5, with D possibly matching TRBD1 (6 bases). The DNA end favors TRBJ2-7, so the J call may be wrong. Germline values: CDR1 MNHNY, CDR2 SVGAGI (reference sequence). The CDR3 covers 14 residues. In DNA, the CDR3 is TGTGCCAGCAACCATGGACAGATATCCTACGAGCAGTACTTC. Translation gives CASNHGQISYEQYF.

The chain carries TRBV15 and TRBJ2-2; 10 bases align to TRBD1. The length of the CDR3 is 19 residues. V was clipped by 0 bases and J by 4 bases; unmatched bases: 11. Germline assignment: CDR1 LNHNV and CDR2 YYDKDF (reference sequence). The CDR3: CATSRDPRTGTGVTGELFF. In nucleotides, the CDR3 is TGTGCCACCAGCAGAGATCCTCGTACCGGGACAGGGGTCACCGGGGAGCTGTTTTTT.

The V gene is TRBV7-2, the J gene TRBJ1-2; D possibly corresponds to TRBD1 (5 bases). V was trimmed by 1 base and J by 6 bases, leaving 15 bases between them. From germline, CDR1 is SGHTA and CDR2 FQGNSA. CDR3 length equals 15 residues. CDR3 DNA sequence: TGTGCCAGCAGCTTAGTCCCGGAAGGGGTTGATGGCTACACCTTC. It is translated as CASSLVPEGVDGYTF.

Written as DNA, the CDR3 is TGTGCCAGCAGTTCCGTTAAGGGAATGAACACTGAAGCTTTCTTT. The encoded protein is CASSSVKGMNTEAFF. This rearrangement joins TRBV2 to TRBJ1-1; no firm D call. The germline V gene has CDR1 SNHLY and CDR2 FYNNEI. The CDR3 contains 15 residues. Trimming shortened V by 5 bases and J by 0 bases, and 13 bases separated the two germline ends.

The rearrangement uses TRBV23-1 and TRBJ2-3; D not resolved. TRBV23-1 is filed as an ORF, its function uncertain. There are 15 residues in the CDR3. Trimming pared 2 bases from V and 0 bases from J, leaving 9 bases between. CDR3 amino acids: CASSQTSNSTDTQYF. The CDR3 DNA reads as TGCGCCAGCAGTCAAACCAGCAATAGCACAGATACGCAGTATTTT.

This sequence joins TRBV7-9 and TRBJ2-2, with TRBD2 matching over 11 bases. The germline V gene has CDR1 SEHNR and CDR2 FQNEAQ (reference sequence). This CDR3 has 18 amino acids. V gave up 4 bases and J gave up 2 bases; unmatched junction bases: 9. The chain's CDR3 is CASSSFGLAGLNTGELFF. The CDR3 DNA sequence: TGTGCCAGCAGCTCATTCGGACTAGCGGGCCTAAACACCGGGGAGCTGTTTTTT. Full variable domain (outside the CDR3, taken from reference TRBV7-9 and TRBJ2-2): DTGVSQNPRHKITKRGQNVTFRCDPISEHNRLYWYRQTLGQGPEFLTYFQNEAQLEKSRLLSDRFSAERPKGSFSTLEIQRTEQGDSAMYLCASSSFGLAGLNTGELFFGEGSRLTVL.

This chain connects TRBV27 to TRBJ2-5, with 7 bases matching TRBD1. V lost 6 bases to trimming and J lost 2 bases; unmatched junction nucleotides: 3. The CDR3 has 13 amino acids. The germline CDR1 and CDR2 sequences are MNHEY and SMNVEV (reference sequence). The CDR3 DNA is TGTGCCAGCAGACCCAGGGGGCAAGAGACCCAGTACTTC. Amino acid sequence: CASRPRGQETQYF.